This T cell receptor beta chain is from a study of OX40 agonist ivuxolimab in advanced cancers. Across the whole study: The study reported partial responses in three patients: one hepatocellular carcinoma, two cutaneous melanoma.

There are 11 residues in the CDR3. Trimming cost V 5 bases and J 7 bases; bases outside gene matches: 0. The germline V gene has CDR1 GTSNPN and CDR2 SVGIG (reference sequence). This clone was recorded only once. Its antigen is unknown. Prior autoimmune disease or systemic immunosuppression barred patients. Overall study results and limits: The mean number of expanded clones was higher in CD8+ T cells than in CD4+. Among the lowest levels of clonal expansion were found in partial responders at 0.1-3.0 mg/kg.

Libraries were prepared by immunoSEQ multiplex PCR; TCRdb keeps only in-frame clonotypes and omits some of them. This table has tens of thousands of clones, roughly nine tenths appearing once. This chain uses TRBV30 with TRBJ1-2; 11 positions agree with TRBD1. The sample was CD4+ or CD8+ T cells sorted from blood, taken in a trial of the OX40 agonist ivuxolimab. The receptor comes from an adult with an advanced solid tumor such as melanoma, head and neck, liver or kidney cancer. CDR3 residues: CAWGTGGGYTF. The CDR3 DNA follows: TGTGCCTGGGGGACAGGGGGTGGCTACACCTTC.